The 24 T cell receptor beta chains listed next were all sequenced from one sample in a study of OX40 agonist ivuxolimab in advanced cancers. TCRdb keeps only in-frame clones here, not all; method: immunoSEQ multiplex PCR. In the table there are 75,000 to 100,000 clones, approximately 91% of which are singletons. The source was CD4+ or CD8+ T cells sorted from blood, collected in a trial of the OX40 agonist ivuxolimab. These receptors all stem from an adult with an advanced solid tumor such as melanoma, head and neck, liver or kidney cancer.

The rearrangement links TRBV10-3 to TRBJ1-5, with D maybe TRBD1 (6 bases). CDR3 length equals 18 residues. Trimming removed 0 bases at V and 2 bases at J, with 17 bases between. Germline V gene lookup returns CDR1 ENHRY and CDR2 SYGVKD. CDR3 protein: CAISESLSRGGGNQPQHF. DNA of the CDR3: TGTGCCATCAGTGAGTCCTTAAGCAGGGGAGGGGGCAATCAGCCCCAGCATTTT.

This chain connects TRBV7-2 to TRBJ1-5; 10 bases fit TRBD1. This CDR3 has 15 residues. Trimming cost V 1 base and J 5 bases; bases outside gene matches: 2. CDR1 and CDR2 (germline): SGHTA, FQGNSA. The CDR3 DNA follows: TGTGCCAGCAGCTTAGGGACAGGGGGAGATCAGCCCCAGCATTTT. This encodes CASSLGTGGDQPQHF.

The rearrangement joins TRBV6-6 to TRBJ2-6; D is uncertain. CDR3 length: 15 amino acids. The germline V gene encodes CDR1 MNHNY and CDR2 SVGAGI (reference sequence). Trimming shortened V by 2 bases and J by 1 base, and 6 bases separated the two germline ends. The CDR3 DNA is TGTGCCAGCAGTTACCTGAGATCTGGGGCCAACGTCCTGACTTTC. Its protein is CASSYLRSGANVLTF.

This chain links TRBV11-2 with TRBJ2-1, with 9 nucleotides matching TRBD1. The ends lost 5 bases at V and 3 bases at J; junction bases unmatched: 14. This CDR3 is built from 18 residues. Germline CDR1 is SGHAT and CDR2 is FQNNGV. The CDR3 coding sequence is TGTGCCAGCAGCACCGGGGGTCAACCGGGACAGGGCTACAATGAGCAGTTCTTC. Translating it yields CASSTGGQPGQGYNEQFF.

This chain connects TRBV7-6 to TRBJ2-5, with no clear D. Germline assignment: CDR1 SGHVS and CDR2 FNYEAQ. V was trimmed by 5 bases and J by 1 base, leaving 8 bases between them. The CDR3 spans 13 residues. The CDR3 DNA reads TGTGCCAGCAGCCCCCTACCCCAAGAGACCCAGTACTTC. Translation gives CASSPLPQETQYF.

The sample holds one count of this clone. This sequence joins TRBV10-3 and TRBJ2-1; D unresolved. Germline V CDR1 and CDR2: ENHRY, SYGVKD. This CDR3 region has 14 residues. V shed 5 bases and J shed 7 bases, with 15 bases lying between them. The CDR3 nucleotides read TGTGCCATCAGTTTACCAGAGTTGGGGAATGAGCAGTTCTTC. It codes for CAISLPELGNEQFF.

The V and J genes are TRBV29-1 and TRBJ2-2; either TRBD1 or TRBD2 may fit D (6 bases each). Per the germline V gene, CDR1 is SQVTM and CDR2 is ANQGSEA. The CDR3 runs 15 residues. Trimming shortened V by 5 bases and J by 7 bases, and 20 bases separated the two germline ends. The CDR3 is CSVYRQEGGSGELFF. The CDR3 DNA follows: TGCAGCGTTTATCGACAGGAGGGGGGAAGCGGGGAGCTGTTTTTT.

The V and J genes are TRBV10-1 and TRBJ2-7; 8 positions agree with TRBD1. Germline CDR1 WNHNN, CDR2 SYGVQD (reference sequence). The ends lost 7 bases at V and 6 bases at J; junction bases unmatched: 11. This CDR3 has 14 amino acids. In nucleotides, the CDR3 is TGCGCCAGCATGCCCCAGACAGGGGCGTCCGAGCAGTACTTC. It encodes CASMPQTGASEQYF.

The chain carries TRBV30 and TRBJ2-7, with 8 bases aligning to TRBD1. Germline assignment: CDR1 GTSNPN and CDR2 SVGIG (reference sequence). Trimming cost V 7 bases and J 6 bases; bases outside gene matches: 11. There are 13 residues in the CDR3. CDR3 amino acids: CALLPGTGSEQYF. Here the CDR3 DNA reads TGTGCCTTGCTACCCGGGACAGGTAGCGAGCAGTACTTC.

The CDR3 protein is CASSFGLAGTEEQYF. CDR3 nucleotides: TGTGCCAGCAGCTTCGGACTAGCGGGAACCGAAGAGCAGTACTTC. This sequence joins TRBV7-9 and TRBJ2-7; 12 bases align to TRBD2. There are 15 residues in the CDR3. CDR1 and CDR2 from the germline V gene are SEHNR and FQNEAQ (reference sequence). V shed 3 bases and J 7 bases; nucleotides not matched to a gene: 7.

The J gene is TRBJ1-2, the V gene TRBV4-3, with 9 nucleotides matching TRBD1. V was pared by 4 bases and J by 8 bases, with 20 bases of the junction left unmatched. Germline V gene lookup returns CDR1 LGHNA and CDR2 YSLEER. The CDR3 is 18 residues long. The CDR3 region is CASSRTRDRVLGASGYTF. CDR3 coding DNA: TGCGCCAGCAGCCGTACCCGGGACAGGGTATTGGGGGCTAGCGGCTACACCTTC.

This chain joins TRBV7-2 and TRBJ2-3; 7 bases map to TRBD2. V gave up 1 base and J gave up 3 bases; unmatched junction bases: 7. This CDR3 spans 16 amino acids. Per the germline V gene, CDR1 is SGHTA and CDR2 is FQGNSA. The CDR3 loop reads CASSLGVGGPTDTQYF. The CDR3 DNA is TGTGCCAGCAGCTTAGGGGTGGGAGGGCCGACAGATACGCAGTATTTT. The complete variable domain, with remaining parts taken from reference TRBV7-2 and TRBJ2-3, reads GAGVSQSPSNKVTEKGKDVELRCDPISGHTALYWYRQSLGQGLEFLIYFQGNSAPDKSGLPSDRFSAERTGGSVSTLTIQRTQQEDSAVYLCASSLGVGGPTDTQYFGPGTRLTVL.

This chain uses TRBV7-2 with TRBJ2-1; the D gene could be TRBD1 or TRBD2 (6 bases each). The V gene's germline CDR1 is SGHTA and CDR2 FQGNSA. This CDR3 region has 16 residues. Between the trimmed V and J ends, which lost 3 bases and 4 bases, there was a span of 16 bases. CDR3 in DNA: TGTGCCAGCAGCTTGGGGGGCTCGTCCTCATACAATGAGCAGTTCTTC. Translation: CASSLGGSSSYNEQFF. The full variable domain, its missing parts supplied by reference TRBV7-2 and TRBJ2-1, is GAGVSQSPSNKVTEKGKDVELRCDPISGHTALYWYRQSLGQGLEFLIYFQGNSAPDKSGLPSDRFSAERTGGSVSTLTIQRTQQEDSAVYLCASSLGGSSSYNEQFFGPGTRLTVL.

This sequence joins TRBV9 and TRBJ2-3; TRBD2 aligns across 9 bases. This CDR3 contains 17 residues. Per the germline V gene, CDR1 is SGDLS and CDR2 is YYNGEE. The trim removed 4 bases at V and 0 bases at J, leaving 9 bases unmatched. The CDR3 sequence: CASSSGLAGPSTDTQYF. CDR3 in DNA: TGTGCCAGCAGCTCGGGACTAGCAGGACCTAGCACAGATACGCAGTATTTT. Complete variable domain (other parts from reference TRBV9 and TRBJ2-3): DSGVTQTPKHLITATGQRVTLRCSPRSGDLSVYWYQQSLDQGLQFLIQYYNGEERAKGNILERFSAQQFPDLHSELNLSSLELGDSALYFCASSSGLAGPSTDTQYFGPGTRLTVL.

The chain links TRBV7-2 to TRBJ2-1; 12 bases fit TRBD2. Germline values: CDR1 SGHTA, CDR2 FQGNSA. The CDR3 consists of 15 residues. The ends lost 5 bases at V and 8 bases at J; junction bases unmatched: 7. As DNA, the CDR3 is TGTGCCAGCAGCCCAAGACTAGCGGGAGCGTATGAGCAGTTCTTC. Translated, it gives CASSPRLAGAYEQFF.

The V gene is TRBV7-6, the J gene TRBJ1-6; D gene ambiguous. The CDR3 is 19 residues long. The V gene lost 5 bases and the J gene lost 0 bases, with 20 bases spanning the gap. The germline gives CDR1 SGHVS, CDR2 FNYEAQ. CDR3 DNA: TGTGCCAGCAGCGCACGCTTAAGTGGGGAGAGCTCCTATAATTCACCCCTCCACTTT. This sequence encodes CASSARLSGESSYNSPLHF.

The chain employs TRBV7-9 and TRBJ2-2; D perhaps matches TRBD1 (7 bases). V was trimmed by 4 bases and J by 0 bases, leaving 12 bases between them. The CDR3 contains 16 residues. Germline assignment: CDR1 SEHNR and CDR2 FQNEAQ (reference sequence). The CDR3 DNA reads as TGTGCCAGCAGCTCTCGGGGGACAGCGAACACCGGGGAGCTGTTTTTT. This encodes CASSSRGTANTGELFF.

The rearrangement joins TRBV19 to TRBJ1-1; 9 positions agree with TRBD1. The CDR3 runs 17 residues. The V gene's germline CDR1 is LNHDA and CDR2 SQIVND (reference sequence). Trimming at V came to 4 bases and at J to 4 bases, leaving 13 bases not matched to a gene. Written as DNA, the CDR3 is TGTGCCAGTAGTAGGGAGGACAGGGGTGTATGGGGCACTGAAGCTTTCTTT. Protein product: CASSREDRGVWGTEAFF.

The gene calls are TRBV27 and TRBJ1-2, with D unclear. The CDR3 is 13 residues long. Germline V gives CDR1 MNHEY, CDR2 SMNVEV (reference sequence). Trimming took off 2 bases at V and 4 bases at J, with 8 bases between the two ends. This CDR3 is CASSLGWGYGYTF. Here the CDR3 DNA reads TGTGCCAGCAGTTTAGGGTGGGGCTATGGCTACACCTTC.

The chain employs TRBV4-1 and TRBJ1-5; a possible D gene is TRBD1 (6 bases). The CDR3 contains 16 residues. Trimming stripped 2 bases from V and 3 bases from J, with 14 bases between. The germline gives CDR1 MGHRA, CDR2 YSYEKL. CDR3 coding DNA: TGCGCCAGCAGCCAACAGGGGATGTGGGCCAATCAGCCCCAGCATTTT. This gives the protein CASSQQGMWANQPQHF.

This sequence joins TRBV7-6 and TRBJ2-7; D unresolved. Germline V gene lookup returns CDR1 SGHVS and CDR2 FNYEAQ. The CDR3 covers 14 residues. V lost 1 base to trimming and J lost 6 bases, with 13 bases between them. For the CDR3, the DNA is TGTGCCAGCAGCTTAGAAGTGTCATCCCTCGAGCAGTACTTC. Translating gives CASSLEVSSLEQYF.

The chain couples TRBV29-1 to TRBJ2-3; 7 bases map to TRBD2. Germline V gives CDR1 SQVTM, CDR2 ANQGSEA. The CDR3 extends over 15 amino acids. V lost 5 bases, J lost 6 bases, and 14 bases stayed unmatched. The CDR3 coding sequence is TGCAGCGTTTATAATCCTAGCGGATGGGGCGATACGCAGTATTTT. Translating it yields CSVYNPSGWGDTQYF.

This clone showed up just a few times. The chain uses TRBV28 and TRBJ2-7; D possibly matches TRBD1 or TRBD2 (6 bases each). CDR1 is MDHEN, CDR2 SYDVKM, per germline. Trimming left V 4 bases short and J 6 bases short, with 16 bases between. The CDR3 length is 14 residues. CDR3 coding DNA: TGTGCCAGCAGTTCCCACGGGGGCGCATTCGAGCAGTACTTC. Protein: CASSSHGGAFEQYF.

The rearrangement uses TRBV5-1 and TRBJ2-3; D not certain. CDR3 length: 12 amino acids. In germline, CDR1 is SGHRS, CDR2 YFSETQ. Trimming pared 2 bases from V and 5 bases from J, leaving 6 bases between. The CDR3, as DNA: TGCGCCAGCAGCTTCCCGGGAGATACGCAGTATTTT. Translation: CASSFPGDTQYF.